This paragraph covers one TCR beta chain sequence. This clonotype was observed a few times. The antigen it binds to is not known. Within one base of it there is no much larger clone, and no base qualities were kept. To prepare the library, PCR was applied. The instrument given in TCRdb is Illumina HiSeq 2500. Molecular barcoding was employed in the preparation of TCR libraries, with unique molecular identifiers being used to normalize TCRbeta repertoire quantification. Through fastp at Q25 and MiXCR, TCRdb rebuilt clones from the public reads, retaining in-frame beta chains. For every CDR3 protein sequence, its rows merge into one entry that carries the most common genes and DNA. This sample has around 700,000 distinct CDR3 sequences in its table, and around 12% of those were observed once. The ten top clones hold about 0.77% of the sample. The data are from a study of T-cell reconstitution after alpha-beta-depleted transplantation in children (dated by TCRdb to 2016 to 2017). Broadly, across the study: T-cell immune reconstitution after TCRalphabeta/CD19-depleted allogeneic hematopoietic cell transplantation in children was quantitatively tracked in the study by means of TCR repertoire profiling. Overall study outcomes, separate from this receptor: Over the following months the frequencies of hyperexpanded clones went down, and after one year T-cell counts and TCRbeta diversity were mostly credited to newly produced T cells. The high TCRbeta diversity at day 60 in some patients was ascribed to recipient T cells and intrathymic progenitors that had survived conditioning. The apparently early recovery of alphabetaT-cell counts about two months after transplant reportedly depended on only several hundred rapidly expanded clones that came from non-depleted graft cells.

From the cysteine up to the phenylalanine, the CDR3 has a length of 14 residues. Of all the DNA, just the CDR3 is kept, 42 bases in frame from base 1. V lost 2 bases and J lost 1 base; the stretch between them is 8 bases long. Via the germline V gene, CDR1 is MNHEY and CDR2 SVGAGI. The intended sense of this specimen's treatment or condition label: allogeneic hematopoietic cell transplantation with graft depleted of TCRalphabeta T cells and CD19 B cells. The children who served as transplant recipients had been given grafts of TCRalphabeta/CD19-depleted allogeneic hematopoietic cells. This receptor chain uses TRBV6-5 and TRBJ2-5; the D gene is perhaps TRBD1 or TRBD2, as each covers 5 bases. The TCR comes from a girl between 2 and 10 years old with congenital amegakaryocytic thrombocytopenia, due to receive a stem cell transplant. The input for sequencing was PBMCs, taken before TCRalphabeta/CD19-depleted stem cell transplant. The nucleotide sequence is given as TGTGCCAGCAGTTACGGGGGAACCCAAGAGACCCAGTACTTC. This is translated as CASSYGGTQETQYF.